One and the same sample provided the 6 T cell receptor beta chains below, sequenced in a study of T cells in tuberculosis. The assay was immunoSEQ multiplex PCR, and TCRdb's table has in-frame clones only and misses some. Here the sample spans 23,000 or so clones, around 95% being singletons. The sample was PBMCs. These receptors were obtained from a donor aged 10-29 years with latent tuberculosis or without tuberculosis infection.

CDR3 residues: CASSPPVGEQYF. In DNA, the CDR3 is TGTGCCAGCTCACCACCTGTCGGCGAGCAGTACTTC. The rearrangement joins TRBV18 to TRBJ2-7; no firm D call. The CDR3 totals 12 residues. Trimming took 0 bases from V and 6 from J, leaving 6 bases between them. The germline gives CDR1 KGHSH, CDR2 LQKENI.

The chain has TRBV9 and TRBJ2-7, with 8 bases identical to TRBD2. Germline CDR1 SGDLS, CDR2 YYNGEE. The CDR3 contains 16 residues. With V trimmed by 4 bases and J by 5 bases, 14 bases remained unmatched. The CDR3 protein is CASSPRGGPRGDEQYF. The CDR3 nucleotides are TGTGCCAGCAGCCCCCGGGGGGGGCCCAGAGGGGACGAGCAGTACTTC.

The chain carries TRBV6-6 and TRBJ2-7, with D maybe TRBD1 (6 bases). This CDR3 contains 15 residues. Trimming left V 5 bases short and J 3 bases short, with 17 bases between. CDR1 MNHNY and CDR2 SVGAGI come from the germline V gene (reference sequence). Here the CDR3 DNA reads TGTGCCAGCAGTCAGGGGAGACAAACCTTCTACGAGCAGTACGTC. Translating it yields CASSQGRQTFYEQYV.

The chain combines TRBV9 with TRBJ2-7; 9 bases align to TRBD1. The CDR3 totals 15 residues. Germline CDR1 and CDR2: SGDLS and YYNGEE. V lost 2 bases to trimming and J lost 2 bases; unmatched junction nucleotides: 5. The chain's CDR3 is CASSVGDRVTYEQYF. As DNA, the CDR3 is TGTGCCAGCAGCGTTGGGGACAGGGTGACCTACGAGCAGTACTTC. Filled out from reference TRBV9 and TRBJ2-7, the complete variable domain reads DSGVTQTPKHLITATGQRVTLRCSPRSGDLSVYWYQQSLDQGLQFLIQYYNGEERAKGNILERFSAQQFPDLHSELNLSSLELGDSALYFCASSVGDRVTYEQYFGPGTRLTVT.

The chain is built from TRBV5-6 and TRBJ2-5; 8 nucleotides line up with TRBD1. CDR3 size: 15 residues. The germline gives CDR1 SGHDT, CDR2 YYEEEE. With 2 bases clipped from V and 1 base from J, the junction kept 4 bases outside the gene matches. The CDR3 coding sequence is TGTGCCAGCAGCTTCCCCAGGGGGCGCCAAGAGACCCAGTACTTC. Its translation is CASSFPRGRQETQYF.

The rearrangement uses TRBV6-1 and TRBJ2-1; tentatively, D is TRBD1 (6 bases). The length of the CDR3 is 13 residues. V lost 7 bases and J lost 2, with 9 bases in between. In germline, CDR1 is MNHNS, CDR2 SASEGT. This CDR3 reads CASIPGAYNEQFF. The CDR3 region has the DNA TGTGCCAGCATACCAGGGGCCTACAATGAGCAGTTCTTC.